This T cell receptor (beta chain) derives from a study of shared clonotypes between healthy human individuals. Naive CD8 cells lacked CD45RO, underwent positive selection for CCR7 and left out terminally differentiated effector memory CD45RA+ cells. Turning to this clone: Its target is not known.

Overall study results and limits: Non-shared clonotypes had lower generation probabilities than clonotypes shared by all four sorted-subset donors.

Genomic DNA from each subset was divided evenly over several immunoSEQ plates. Assay: immunoSEQ multiplex PCR; the TCRdb copy retains only in-frame clones and omits some. The table lists more than 2 million clones, roughly 95% of them singletons. The germline gives CDR1 SGDLS, CDR2 YYNGEE. The CDR3 spans 15 residues. J gave up 5 bases and V 0 bases, and 6 bases lay outside the gene matches. The chain couples TRBV9 to TRBJ2-7; 9 bases align to TRBD2. The receptor's source is a man between 18 and 29 years old in good health. The sample comprised naive CD8+ T cells sorted from blood. As DNA, the CDR3 is TGTGCCAGCAGCGTAGGAGGCGCTAGCGGGAACGAGCAGTACTTC. Translated: CASSVGGASGNEQYF.